The 2 T cell receptor beta chains presented below share a single source sample, sequenced in a study of beta chain features in type 1 diabetes. The entirety of the isolated RNA underwent reverse transcription, so expressed TCRB transcripts were sequenced. Generated by immunoSEQ multiplex PCR, the TCRdb table keeps only in-frame clones and is missing some. The sample holds about 45,000 clones, 51% seen once. Sequencing was performed on Tregs from blood. The receptors stem from a woman between 18 and 29 years old in good health.

This chain joins TRBV11-1 and TRBJ2-6; D call uncertain. The length of the CDR3 is 14 residues. Trimming removed 1 base from V and 1 base from J, with 2 bases in between. Germline V gene data show CDR1 as SGHAT and CDR2 as FQDESV (reference sequence). The CDR3 here is CASSLVSGANVLTF. The CDR3 coding sequence is TGTGCCAGCAGCTTAGTATCTGGGGCCAACGTCCTGACTTTC.

The chain links TRBV7-2 to TRBJ2-5; 7 bases are a match to TRBD2. Per the germline V gene, CDR1 is SGHTA and CDR2 is FQGNSA. Trimming took 4 bases from V and 5 from J; bases not matched to a gene: 13. This CDR3 region has 16 residues. The CDR3 nucleotides read TGTGCCAGCAGCTGGAATCCTAGCGGAGGGAGGGAGACCCAGTACTTC. Translated: CASSWNPSGGRETQYF.